The sample holds a few counts of the clone carrying this TCR beta chain. The record originates from a study of T cell repertoires in ileal Crohn's disease. Overall study context: Median disease duration was roughly 8.4 years; 35% to 45% smoked at surgery.

Each sample's TCRB immunosequencing used around 500 nanograms of biopsy DNA. Clones were sequenced by immunoSEQ multiplex PCR, and TCRdb holds only the in-frame ones, with some missing. The sample includes over 3,500 clones, 76% of them seen just once. The source material was ileal tissue. The clonotype originates from an adult with Crohn's disease.

The CDR3 loop reads CAWSVGRGREQYF. CDR3 nucleotides: TGTGCCTGGAGTGTCGGCAGGGGGCGCGAGCAGTACTTC. The chain links TRBV30 to TRBJ2-7; TRBD1 matches 8 bases. The CDR3 contains 13 residues. With 0 bases clipped from V and 6 bases from J, the junction kept 4 bases outside the gene matches. Germline CDR1 GTSNPN, CDR2 SVGIG (reference sequence).